This TCR beta chain was sequenced for a study of blood T cell repertoires in COVID-19. Background on the study: T cells, B-cell-depleted T cells, or PBMCs provided the cDNA or gDNA that served as material.

Trimming pared 2 bases from V and 11 bases from J, leaving 12 bases between. Germline loops: CDR1 MNHEY, CDR2 SVGAGI. The CDR3 contains 12 residues. The protocol was immunoSEQ multiplex PCR, while the TCRdb copy is restricted to in-frame clones and leaves out a portion. The table lists approximately 250,000 clones, just under 85% of them singletons, with approximately 16% in the top ten. This chain uses TRBV6-5 with TRBJ1-1; D perhaps matches TRBD1 (6 bases). The source material was PBMCs or T cells enriched from blood (not recorded which). This sequence originates from a man between 40 and 49 years old who had recovered from COVID-19. CDR3 protein: CASSYVQGEAFF. The CDR3 region has the DNA TGTGCCAGCAGTTACGTACAGGGAGAGGCTTTCTTT.